This TCR beta chain was captured by sequencing in a study of T cells in Graves' hyperthyroidism and ophthalmopathy. This clonotype has at least ten counts. Trimming removed 4 bases from V and 0 bases from J, with 13 bases in between. The CDR3 covers 15 residues. The germline V gene has CDR1 SGHRS and CDR2 YFSETQ. Amplification of TCR beta CDR3 regions was performed using RNA transcripts as template. The TCR CDR3 was amplified in a first-round RT-PCR using the HTBI primer set. TCRdb reanalysed the multiplex PCR reads using MiXCR and keeps one entry per CDR3 protein. The sample lists about 290,000 distinct CDR3 sequences; more than 15% were seen once.

The TCR comes from a woman aged 60-75 years with Graves' ophthalmopathy. The chain uses TRBV5-1 and TRBJ2-5; D is undetermined. Sequencing was carried out using blood. CDR3 residues: CASSLAFTNQETQYF. The CDR3 DNA sequence: TGCGCCAGCAGCCTGGCATTCACCAACCAAGAGACCCAGTACTTC. Using reference TRBV5-1 and TRBJ2-5 for the parts outside the CDR3, the full variable domain is KAGVTQTPRYLIKTRGQQVTLSCSPISGHRSVSWYQQTPGQGLQFLFEYFSETQRNKGNFPGRFSGRQFSNSRSEMNVSTLELGDSALYLCASSLAFTNQETQYFGPGTRLLVL.